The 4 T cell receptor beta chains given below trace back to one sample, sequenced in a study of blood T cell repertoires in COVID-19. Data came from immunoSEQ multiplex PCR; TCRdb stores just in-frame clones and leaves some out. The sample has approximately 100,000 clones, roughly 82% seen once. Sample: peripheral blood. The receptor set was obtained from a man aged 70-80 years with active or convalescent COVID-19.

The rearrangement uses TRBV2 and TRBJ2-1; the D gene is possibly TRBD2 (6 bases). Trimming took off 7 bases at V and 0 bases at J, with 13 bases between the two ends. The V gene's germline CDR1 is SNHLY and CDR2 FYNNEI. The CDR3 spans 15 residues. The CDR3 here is CASKVAVSSYNEQFF. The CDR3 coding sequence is TGTGCCAGCAAAGTAGCGGTAAGCTCCTACAATGAGCAGTTCTTC.

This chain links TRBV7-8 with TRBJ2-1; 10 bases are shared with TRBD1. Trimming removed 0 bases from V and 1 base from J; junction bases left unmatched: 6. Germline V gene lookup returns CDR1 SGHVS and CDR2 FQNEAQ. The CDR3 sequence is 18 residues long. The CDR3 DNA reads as TGTGCCAGCAGCTTAGCCCTAAGGACAGGGGGATCCTACAATGAGCAGTTCTTC. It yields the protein CASSLALRTGGSYNEQFF.

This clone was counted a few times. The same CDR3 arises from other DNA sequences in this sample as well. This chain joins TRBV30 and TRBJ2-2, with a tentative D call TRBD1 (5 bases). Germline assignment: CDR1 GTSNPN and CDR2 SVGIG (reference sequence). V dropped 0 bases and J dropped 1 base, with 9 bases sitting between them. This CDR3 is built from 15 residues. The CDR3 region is CAWSVRGLNTGELFF. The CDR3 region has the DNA TGTGCCTGGAGTGTAAGGGGCTTGAACACCGGGGAGCTGTTTTTT. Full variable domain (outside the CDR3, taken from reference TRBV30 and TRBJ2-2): SQTIHQWPATLVQPVGSPLSLECTVEGTSNPNLYWYRQAAGRGLQLLFYSVGIGQISSEVPQNLSASRPQDRQFILSSKKLLLSDSGFYLCAWSVRGLNTGELFFGEGSRLTVL.

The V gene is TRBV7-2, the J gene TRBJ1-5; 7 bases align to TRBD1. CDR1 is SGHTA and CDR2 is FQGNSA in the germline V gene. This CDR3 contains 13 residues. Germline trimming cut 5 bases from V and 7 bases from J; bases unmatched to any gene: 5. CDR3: CASSPTGVQPQHF. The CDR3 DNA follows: TGTGCCAGCAGCCCTACAGGGGTCCAGCCCCAGCATTTT.